The sequence of this TCR beta chain was determined in a study of blood T cell repertoires in COVID-19 (dated by TCRdb to the early 2020s). With respect to the entire study: The collaborator samples originated in the United States, Italy and Spain and spanned the acute and convalescent phases of COVID-19. The repertoires were made available in a free public database intended to serve as a resource for research on the immune response to SARS-CoV-2. Samples were obtained from the ongoing ImmuneRACE study (first 160 participants) and from roughly 1,300 subjects provided by 6 global collaborators. The prospective study material was composed of cDNA or gDNA derived from T cells, B-cell-depleted T cells, or PBMCs. Sample metadata almost always included a de-identified subject ID, COVID-19 status, age in years and sex. Subjects who had been exposed to COVID-19, were actively infected with it, or had recovered from it provided the deeply sampled blood TCRbeta repertoires that made up the dataset. Where available, HLA class I and class II types were obtained from metadata supplied by the sample provider rather than from assay-based typing. The investigation overall reported the following: How much clinical and demographic metadata was included differed by source and by participant, and the metadata was provided uncurated.

TCRbeta CDR3 regions were amplified from genomic DNA by means of the immunoSEQ Assay, a bias-controlled multiplex PCR. In the authors' own workflow: Nucleated cell counts per sample were estimated from amplification of reference gene primers within the assay. Sequence reads were collapsed and filtered to measure the absolute abundance of every unique TCRbeta CDR3 rearrangement. For each sample, productive Simpson clonality was calculated as the square root of Simpson's diversity index over productive rearrangements. TCRdb's version of the immuneACCESS table is confined to in-frame rearrangements and falls short of the full clone set. An unresolved V gene accounts for under half of the shortfall where checked; the remainder is of unknown origin. V, J and clone size are taken as reported in that table, and D and trimming were inferred from the DNA itself. The sample includes under 300,000 clones, with about 80% observed a single time. The leading ten clones occupy more than 2.5% of the sample.

About this clone itself: This receptor's antigen is unknown. No qualities accompany the bases; no much larger clone lies one base away.

Each collaborating institution followed its own protocols to collect whole blood in K2EDTA tubes. For TCRbeta analysis, collaborators shipped samples as frozen whole blood, isolated PBMCs, or DNA extracted from either of those sample types. Sequenced material: peripheral blood. This TCR was recovered from a woman older than 75 with acute or convalescent COVID-19.

The nucleotide sequence reads as follows: TGTGCCAGCAGCTCTTACACCGGGGAGCTGTTTTTT. The resulting protein is CASSSYTGELFF. Here the chain combines TRBV5-6 and TRBJ2-2; no D gene call is confident. Cut back by 3 bases and 3 bases, the V and J ends lie 3 bases apart. The germline V gene specifies SGHDT as CDR1 and YYEEEE as CDR2. Measured from the cysteine to the phenylalanine, the CDR3 is 12 residues long. Solely the CDR3 DNA is kept, with 36 bases framed from the first base.